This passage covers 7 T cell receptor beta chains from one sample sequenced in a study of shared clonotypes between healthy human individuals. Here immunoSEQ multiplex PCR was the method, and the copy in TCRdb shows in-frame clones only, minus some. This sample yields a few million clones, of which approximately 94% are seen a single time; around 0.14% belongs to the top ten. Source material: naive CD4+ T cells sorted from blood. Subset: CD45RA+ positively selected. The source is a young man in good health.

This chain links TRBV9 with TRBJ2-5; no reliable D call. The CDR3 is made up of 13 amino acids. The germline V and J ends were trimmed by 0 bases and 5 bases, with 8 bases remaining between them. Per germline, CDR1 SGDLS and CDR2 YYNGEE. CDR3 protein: CASSVGSWETQYF. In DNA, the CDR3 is TGTGCCAGCAGCGTAGGTTCATGGGAGACCCAGTACTTC.

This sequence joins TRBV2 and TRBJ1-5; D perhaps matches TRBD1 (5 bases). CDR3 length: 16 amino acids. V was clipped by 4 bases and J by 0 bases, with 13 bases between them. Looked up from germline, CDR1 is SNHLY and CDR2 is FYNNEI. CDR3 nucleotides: TGTGCCAGCAGTGTTCAGGGAGACCATAGCAATCAGCCCCAGCATTTT. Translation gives CASSVQGDHSNQPQHF.

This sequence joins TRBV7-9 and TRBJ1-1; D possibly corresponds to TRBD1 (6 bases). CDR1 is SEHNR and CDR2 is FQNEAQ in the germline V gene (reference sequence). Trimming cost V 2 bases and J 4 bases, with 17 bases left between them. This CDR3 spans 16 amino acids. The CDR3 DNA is TGTGCCAGCAGCTTATTTTCAGGGGTCCGGGGCACTGAAGCTTTCTTT. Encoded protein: CASSLFSGVRGTEAFF.

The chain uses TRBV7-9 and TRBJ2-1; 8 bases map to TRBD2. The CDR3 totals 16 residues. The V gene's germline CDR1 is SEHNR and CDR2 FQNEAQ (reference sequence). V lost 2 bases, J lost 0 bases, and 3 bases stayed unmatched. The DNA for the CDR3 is TGTGCCAGCAGCTTATACGGGAGGGCCTCCTACAATGAGCAGTTCTTC. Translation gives CASSLYGRASYNEQFF.

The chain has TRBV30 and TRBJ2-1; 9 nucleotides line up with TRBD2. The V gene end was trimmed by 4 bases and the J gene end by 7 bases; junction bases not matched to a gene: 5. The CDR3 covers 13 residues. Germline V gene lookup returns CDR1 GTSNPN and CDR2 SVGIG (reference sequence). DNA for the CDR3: TGTGCCTGGACTAGCGGGAATAAGAATGAGCAGTTCTTC. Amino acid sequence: CAWTSGNKNEQFF.

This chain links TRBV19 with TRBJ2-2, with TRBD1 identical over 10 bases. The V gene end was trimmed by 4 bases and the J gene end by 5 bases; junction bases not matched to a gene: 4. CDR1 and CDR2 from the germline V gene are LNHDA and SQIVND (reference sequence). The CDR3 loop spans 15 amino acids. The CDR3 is CASSSGTGVTGELFF. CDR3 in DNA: TGTGCCAGTAGTAGCGGGACAGGGGTTACCGGGGAGCTGTTTTTT.

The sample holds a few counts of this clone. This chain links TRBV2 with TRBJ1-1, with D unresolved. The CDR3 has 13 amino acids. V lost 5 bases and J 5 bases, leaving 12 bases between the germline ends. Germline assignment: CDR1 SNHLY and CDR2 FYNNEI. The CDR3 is CASSLGFRTEAFF. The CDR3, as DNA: TGTGCCAGCAGTCTGGGATTTCGGACTGAAGCTTTCTTT.